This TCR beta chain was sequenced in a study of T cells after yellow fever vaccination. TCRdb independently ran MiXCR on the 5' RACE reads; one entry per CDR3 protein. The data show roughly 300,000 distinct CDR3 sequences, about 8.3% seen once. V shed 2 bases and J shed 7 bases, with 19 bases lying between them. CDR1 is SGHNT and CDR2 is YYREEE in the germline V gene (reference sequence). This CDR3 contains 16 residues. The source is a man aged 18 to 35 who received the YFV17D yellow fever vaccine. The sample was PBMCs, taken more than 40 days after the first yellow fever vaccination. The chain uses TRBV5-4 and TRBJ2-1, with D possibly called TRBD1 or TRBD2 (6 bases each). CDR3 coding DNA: TGTGCCAGCAGCTTAAGTGGGGGGAACAGGGTGAATGAGCAGTTCTTC. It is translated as CASSLSGGNRVNEQFF.